This entry lists 32 T cell receptor beta chains sequenced from one sample in a study of blood T cell repertoires in COVID-19. Some clones are missing from TCRdb's copy, which holds only in-frame ones; the method was immunoSEQ multiplex PCR. This sample yields 300,000 to 450,000 clones, of which more than 85% are seen a single time; about 3% belongs to the top ten. Sequenced sample: peripheral blood. The receptors derive from a human donor in a cohort sampled during active COVID-19.

This clone was counted a single time. This sequence joins TRBV19 and TRBJ2-2; D may be TRBD2 (5 bases). This CDR3 is 16 amino acids long. The germline V gene encodes CDR1 LNHDA and CDR2 SQIVND (reference sequence). With 6 bases removed from V and 5 bases from J, the gap between germline ends came to 19 bases. CDR3 sequence reads: CASSLGGRRGTGELFF. CDR3 DNA sequence: TGTGCCAGTAGCCTCGGTGGACGTCGCGGGACCGGGGAGCTGTTTTTT.

This chain joins TRBV2 and TRBJ1-4, with 8 positions matching TRBD1. J gave up 8 bases and V 10 bases, and 12 bases lay outside the gene matches. Germline-derived CDR1 and CDR2 are SNHLY and FYNNEI. There are 14 residues in the CDR3. CDR3 nucleotides: TGTGCCACTCGGACAGGGCCAGGGTGGGAAAAACTGTTTTTT. This translates into CATRTGPGWEKLFF. The full variable domain, completed using reference TRBV2 and TRBJ1-4, is EPEVTQTPSHQVTQMGQEVILRCVPISNHLYFYWYRQILGQKVEFLVSFYNNEISEKSEIFDDQFSVERPDGSNFTLKIRSTKLEDSAMYFCATRTGPGWEKLFFGSGTQLSVL.

The chain carries TRBV9 and TRBJ2-2, with a tentative D call TRBD2 (5 bases). The germline V gene encodes CDR1 SGDLS and CDR2 YYNGEE. With 0 bases removed from V and 4 bases from J, the gap between germline ends came to 10 bases. This CDR3 contains 15 residues. The DNA of the CDR3 is TGTGCCAGCAGCGTAGACGGGCGGGCCACCGGGGAGCTGTTTTTT. It encodes CASSVDGRATGELFF.

This chain uses TRBV19 with TRBJ2-3, with unresolved D. Trimming pared 5 bases from V and 2 bases from J, leaving 11 bases between. In germline, CDR1 is LNHDA, CDR2 SQIVND (reference sequence). This CDR3 is built from 14 residues. The CDR3 DNA reads as TGTGCCAGTAGTGTCGGTGCAAACACAGATACGCAGTATTTT. Its protein is CASSVGANTDTQYF.

The chain links TRBV7-9 to TRBJ1-1; D uncertain. Germline lookup yields CDR1 SEHNR and CDR2 FQNEAQ (reference sequence). V lost 3 bases and J lost 4, with 6 bases in between. The CDR3 has 12 amino acids. The CDR3 DNA reads TGTGCCAGCAGCTTCGAGGGCACTGAAGCTTTCTTT. Its translation: CASSFEGTEAFF.

By share of the sample, this clone is medium-sized. The V and J genes are TRBV4-1 and TRBJ2-3; 8 positions agree with TRBD2. V shed 0 bases, J shed 6 bases, and the junction held 5 bases outside the gene matches. The CDR3 length is 15 residues. The germline V gene encodes CDR1 MGHRA and CDR2 YSYEKL. CDR3 protein: CASSQETGGGDTQYF. DNA of the CDR3: TGCGCCAGCAGCCAAGAAACGGGAGGGGGTGATACGCAGTATTTT.

The chain combines TRBV30 with TRBJ1-5; TRBD1 aligns across 9 bases. The trim removed 2 bases at V and 6 bases at J, leaving 5 bases unmatched. The germline V gene encodes CDR1 GTSNPN and CDR2 SVGIG (reference sequence). This CDR3 is built from 14 residues. The CDR3 DNA sequence: TGTGCCTGGAGTCCTTTGACAGGGGGTCAGCCCCAGCATTTT. Its translation: CAWSPLTGGQPQHF. Based on the CDR3 plus reference TRBV30 and TRBJ1-5, the full variable domain is SQTIHQWPATLVQPVGSPLSLECTVEGTSNPNLYWYRQAAGRGLQLLFYSVGIGQISSEVPQNLSASRPQDRQFILSSKKLLLSDSGFYLCAWSPLTGGQPQHFGDGTRLSIL.

This clone was found once. The chain links TRBV6-5 to TRBJ1-1; 7 bases match TRBD1. The CDR3 has 15 residues. Trimming cost V 10 bases and J 3 bases; bases outside gene matches: 14. CDR1 is MNHEY and CDR2 is SVGAGI in the germline V gene. CDR3 DNA: TGTGCCACCGCAGACCCGGGACAGAGTGACACTGAAGCTTTCTTT. Amino acids: CATADPGQSDTEAFF.

The rearrangement uses TRBV19 and TRBJ2-1, with D possibly TRBD2 on 5 matching bases. Trimming cost V 2 bases and J 8 bases, with 19 bases left between them. This CDR3 region has 16 residues. Germline CDR1 reads LNHDA; CDR2 reads SQIVND (reference sequence). CDR3 amino acids: CASSILGQATTYEQFF. The CDR3 DNA is TGTGCCAGTAGTATATTAGGGCAGGCGACTACCTATGAGCAGTTCTTC.

The genes are TRBV6-4 and TRBJ2-6; no clear D. V lost 3 bases and J lost 0, with 6 bases in between. The germline CDR1 and CDR2 sequences are MRHNA and SNTAGT. The CDR3 loop spans 15 amino acids. Written as DNA, the CDR3 is TGTGCCAGCAGTGAGTACTTCTCTGGGGCCAACGTCCTGACTTTC. Translation gives CASSEYFSGANVLTF.

The V and J genes are TRBV29-1 and TRBJ1-1; 9 bases agree with TRBD1. The CDR3 has 14 residues. Looked up from germline, CDR1 is SQVTM and CDR2 is ANQGSEA. The junction had 9 bases not matched to a gene; V was cut back by 4 bases and J by 6 bases. CDR3 amino acids: CSVGRTGVLSEAFF. The CDR3 DNA follows: TGCAGCGTTGGGCGGACAGGGGTATTATCTGAAGCTTTCTTT. The whole variable domain, remainder taken from reference TRBV29-1 and TRBJ1-1, is SAVISQKPSRDICQRGTSLTIQCQVDSQVTMMFWYRQQPGQSLTLIATANQGSEATYESGFVIDKFPISRPNLTFSTLTVSNMSPEDSSIYLCSVGRTGVLSEAFFGQGTRLTVV.

The DNA for the CDR3 is TGTGCCAGCAGCTTGGCGGGACCGACAGGGGCCTTTTTTCCACCCCTCCACTTT. This encodes CASSLAGPTGAFFPPLHF. The chain couples TRBV5-5 to TRBJ1-6; 8 bases are shared with TRBD1. V shed 0 bases and J 11 bases; nucleotides not matched to a gene: 16. Germline loops: CDR1 SGHKS, CDR2 YYEKEE (reference sequence). The CDR3 has 18 amino acids.

The rearrangement links TRBV3-1 (or the pseudogene TRBV3-2) to TRBJ1-3; a possible D gene is TRBD1 (5 bases). V was trimmed by 3 bases and J by 11 bases, leaving 11 bases between them. The germline V gene encodes CDR1 LGHDT and CDR2 YNNKEL (reference sequence). This CDR3 has 12 amino acids. Written as DNA, the CDR3 is TGTGCCAGCAGCCAGGGTGGCAGGGCCATATATTTT. Translating gives CASSQGGRAIYF.

The chain combines TRBV6-5 with TRBJ2-3, with D tentatively TRBD2 (5 bases). The CDR3 covers 16 residues. With 2 bases removed from V and 0 bases from J, the gap between germline ends came to 12 bases. Germline lookup yields CDR1 MNHEY and CDR2 SVGAGI. The DNA for the CDR3 is TGTGCCAGCAGTTACGGCGCCGGGATCAGCACAGATACGCAGTATTTT. Amino acids: CASSYGAGISTDTQYF.

The chain has TRBV7-2 and TRBJ2-1; 9 positions match TRBD2. V was pared by 6 bases and J by 6 bases, with 6 bases of the junction left unmatched. Germline loops: CDR1 SGHTA, CDR2 FQGNSA. The CDR3 extends over 14 amino acids. CDR3 amino acids: CASSIGLASNEQFF. The DNA of the CDR3 is TGTGCCAGCAGTATAGGACTAGCGAGCAATGAGCAGTTCTTC.

V gene TRBV6-6 combines with J gene TRBJ2-7; 13 bases align to TRBD2. In germline, CDR1 is MNHNY, CDR2 SVGAGI (reference sequence). J gave up 5 bases and V 11 bases, and 12 bases lay outside the gene matches. The CDR3 is made up of 15 amino acids. CDR3 protein: CAGKKTSGGADEQYF. Here the CDR3 DNA reads TGTGCCGGTAAAAAAACTAGCGGGGGGGCTGACGAGCAGTACTTC.

This clone was counted a few times. This chain links TRBV7-9 with TRBJ2-5; D possibly corresponds to TRBD2 (6 bases). This CDR3 is 14 amino acids long. V lost 3 bases and J 4 bases, leaving 12 bases between the germline ends. CDR1 and CDR2 from the germline V gene are SEHNR and FQNEAQ (reference sequence). The CDR3, as DNA: TGTGCCAGCAGCTTCAGTTACGGGGGAGAGACCCAGTACTTC. It codes for CASSFSYGGETQYF.

The V call is TRBV7-3, the J call TRBJ2-5; a weak D match, TRBD2 (6 bases). Trimming removed 5 bases at V and 4 bases at J, with 17 bases between. The CDR3 runs 15 residues. CDR1 is SGHTA and CDR2 is FQGTGA in the germline V gene. The CDR3 region is CASSPIAGSRETQYF. As DNA, the CDR3 is TGTGCCAGCAGCCCGATCGCCGGGAGCCGAGAGACCCAGTACTTC. Full variable domain (missing parts from reference TRBV7-3 and TRBJ2-5): GAGVSQTPSNKVTEKGKYVELRCDPISGHTALYWYRQSLGQGPEFLIYFQGTGAADDSGLPNDRFFAVRPEGSVSTLKIQRTERGDSAVYLCASSPIAGSRETQYFGPGTRLLVL.

This clone was seen a few times. The V and J genes are TRBV5-4 and TRBJ2-1, with TRBD2 identical over 7 bases. Germline V gene data show CDR1 as SGHNT and CDR2 as YYREEE (reference sequence). V was pared by 4 bases and J by 8 bases, with 9 bases of the junction left unmatched. There are 14 residues in the CDR3. CDR3 coding DNA: TGTGCCAGCAGCGCCCCACGGGGGGTCGATGAGCAGTTCTTC. This encodes CASSAPRGVDEQFF.

CDR3 residues: CATSRDLLVAGVEETQYF. CDR3 DNA: TGTGCCACCAGCAGAGACCTGCTGGTGGCGGGAGTAGAAGAGACCCAGTACTTC. The V gene is TRBV15, the J gene TRBJ2-5; 7 nucleotides agree with TRBD2. Germline values: CDR1 LNHNV, CDR2 YYDKDF (reference sequence). V trimming: 0 bases; J trimming: 3 bases; junction bases outside the gene matches: 13. This CDR3 region has 18 residues.

The genes are TRBV25-1 and TRBJ1-1; D is uncertain. Germline V lookup: CDR1 MGHDK, CDR2 SYGVNS. V lost 2 bases, J lost 2 bases, and 6 bases lay in between. The CDR3 runs to 13 residues. Written as DNA, the CDR3 is TGTGCCAGCAGTGAACTAGGAAACACTGAAGCTTTCTTT. It yields the protein CASSELGNTEAFF. Filled out from reference TRBV25-1 and TRBJ1-1, the complete variable domain reads EADIYQTPRYLVIGTGKKITLECSQTMGHDKMYWYQQDPGMELHLIHYSYGVNSTEKGDLSSESTVSRIRTEHFPLTLESARPSHTSQYLCASSELGNTEAFFGQGTRLTVV.

The V gene is TRBV28, the J gene TRBJ2-4; D is unresolved. The CDR3 runs to 14 residues. CDR1 is MDHEN, CDR2 SYDVKM, per germline. Trimming shortened V by 10 bases and J by 0 bases, and 13 bases separated the two germline ends. CDR3 amino acids: CAIQDSLAKNIQYF. CDR3 coding DNA: TGTGCCATCCAGGATTCTCTAGCCAAAAACATTCAGTACTTC.

The rearrangement joins TRBV5-5 to TRBJ1-1; D gene ambiguous. CDR1 is SGHKS, CDR2 YYEKEE, per germline (reference sequence). The CDR3 is 15 amino acids. With 1 base removed from V and 3 bases from J, the gap between germline ends came to 13 bases. Here the CDR3 reads CASSLWIRHDTEAFF. The CDR3 coding sequence is TGTGCCAGCAGCTTGTGGATTCGACACGACACTGAAGCTTTCTTT.

This rearrangement joins TRBV6-5 to TRBJ1-5, with D perhaps TRBD1 (6 bases). Germline-derived CDR1 and CDR2 are MNHEY and SVGAGI. The CDR3 contains 15 residues. Trimming removed 0 bases from V and 5 bases from J, with 11 bases in between. CDR3 nucleotides: TGTGCCAGCAGTTACTCGAGGGGGGGACATCAGCCCCAGCATTTT. It codes for CASSYSRGGHQPQHF.

V is TRBV7-9 and J is TRBJ1-4; D possibly corresponds to TRBD1 (6 bases). The germline gives CDR1 SEHNR, CDR2 FQNEAQ (reference sequence). This CDR3 has 14 residues. Trimming pared 1 base from V and 8 bases from J, leaving 11 bases between. CDR3 nucleotide sequence: TGTGCCAGCAGCTTAGTGGGGGCCGAGGAAAAACTGTTTTTT. Its protein product is CASSLVGAEEKLFF.

The chain has TRBV4-1 and TRBJ2-2; D possibly corresponds to TRBD1 (6 bases). Deletions cut 2 bases from V and 3 bases from J, with 16 bases between. This CDR3 has 17 residues. The germline V gene encodes CDR1 MGHRA and CDR2 YSYEKL. DNA for the CDR3: TGCGCCAGCAGCCAAACACTTTGGGGGCCGGACACCGGGGAGCTGTTTTTT. Translating gives CASSQTLWGPDTGELFF.

CDR3 sequence: CASSVRGRGNTGELFF. CDR3 nucleotides: TGTGCCAGCAGTGTGCGCGGGAGAGGTAACACCGGGGAGCTGTTTTTT. The chain uses TRBV2 and TRBJ2-2; 7 bases are shared with TRBD2. The CDR3 runs to 16 residues. Germline V gene lookup returns CDR1 SNHLY and CDR2 FYNNEI. The V segment lost 4 bases and the J segment 2 bases; nucleotides outside the gene matches: 7.

The V call is TRBV5-6, the J call TRBJ1-4; unclear D gene. CDR3 length: 15 residues. V dropped 0 bases and J dropped 0 bases, with 6 bases sitting between them. Germline lookup yields CDR1 SGHDT and CDR2 YYEEEE. The chain's CDR3 is CASSLDVATNEKLFF. The CDR3, as DNA: TGTGCCAGCAGCTTGGACGTAGCAACTAATGAAAAACTGTTTTTT.

This chain links TRBV25-1 with TRBJ2-3; 7 nucleotides agree with TRBD2. The CDR3 is made up of 14 amino acids. Trimming removed 6 bases from V and 1 base from J; junction bases left unmatched: 4. CDR1 MGHDK and CDR2 SYGVNS come from the germline V gene. CDR3 nucleotides: TGTGCCAGCAGGAGGGCGGGGGGCACAGATACGCAGTATTTT. This encodes CASRRAGGTDTQYF.

The genes are TRBV9 and TRBJ1-6; D is unclear. The germline gives CDR1 SGDLS, CDR2 YYNGEE. The V gene lost 7 bases and the J gene lost 3 bases, with 14 bases spanning the gap. This CDR3 comprises 15 residues. The CDR3 DNA reads as TGTGCCAGCTCCTTTGACGGAGACTATAATTCACCCCTCCACTTT. Protein product: CASSFDGDYNSPLHF.

V is TRBV6-6 and J is TRBJ2-3; D uncertain. Trimming took off 0 bases at V and 7 bases at J, with 8 bases between the two ends. The CDR3 sequence is 13 residues long. Germline values: CDR1 MNHNY, CDR2 SVGAGI (reference sequence). The CDR3 DNA reads as TGTGCCAGCAGTTACTCGACAAGAAATACGCAGTATTTT. It codes for CASSYSTRNTQYF.

The V gene is TRBV6-5, the J gene TRBJ2-1, with 9 bases aligning to TRBD1. Germline V gene sequence: CDR1 MNHEY, CDR2 SVGAGI. The trim removed 5 bases at V and 8 bases at J, leaving 1 base unmatched. This CDR3 is built from 12 residues. The CDR3 region has the DNA TGTGCCAGCAGTCGGACAGGGGATGAGCAGTTCTTC. Protein: CASSRTGDEQFF.